These 29 T cell receptor beta chains came from one sample sequenced in a study of a mutant IDH1 vaccine in newly diagnosed glioma (dated by TCRdb to 2020 to 2022). These TCRs are of unknown antigen specificity. What the time point label conveys for this sample: week 47, end of study. A 20-mer mutant IDH1 peptide at 300 micrograms in Montanide made up each vaccine dose, which was injected subcutaneously together with topical imiquimod. Libraries came from the immunoSEQ multiplex PCR assay. TCRdb obtained this table from immuneACCESS and retained in-frame rearrangements with V and J assigned. These tables miss some clones; where compared with another copy, unresolved V genes account for less than half of the shortfall, and the remainder is unexplained. For this sample the table gives some 87,000 clones, of which approximately 78% were detected only once. Under 6.5% of the sample lies in the top ten.

Sequenced here: PBMCs, sampled from a glioma patient whose treatment included an IDH1 peptide vaccine. The receptors shown here come from a man aged 35-49 years with glioma.

The chain is built from TRBV5-1 and TRBJ2-5; D perhaps matches TRBD1 (5 bases). The J call is uncertain, as TRBJ2-7 better fits the DNA end. This CDR3 contains 14 residues. Germline CDR1 and CDR2: SGHRS and YFSETQ. CDR3 amino acids: CASGPDTVSYEQYF. CDR3 sequence (DNA): TGCGCCAGCGGACCGGACACCGTCTCCTACGAGCAGTACTTC.

This rearrangement joins TRBV7-8 to TRBJ2-6; 12 positions match TRBD1. The length of the CDR3 is 19 residues. The trim removed 0 bases at V and 1 base at J, leaving 4 bases unmatched. Germline lookup yields CDR1 SGHVS and CDR2 FQNEAQ. CDR3 nucleotide sequence: TGTGCCAGCAGCTTAGCTTCGGGACAGGGGGCTTCTGGGGCCAACGTCCTGACTTTC. Its protein product is CASSLASGQGASGANVLTF.

CDR3 nucleotides: TGTGCCAGCAGCTTAGGGGCTAGCGGGACTAAGTTCTTC. This encodes CASSLGASGTKFF. The chain uses TRBV7-2 and TRBJ2-1; 9 nucleotides agree with TRBD2. The CDR3 consists of 13 residues. V was clipped by 1 base and J by 14 bases; unmatched bases: 6. In germline, CDR1 is SGHTA, CDR2 FQGNSA.

The V call is TRBV6-6, the J call TRBJ2-7; TRBD2 is a possible D gene (5 bases). The CDR3 covers 16 residues. The ends were cut back, 0 bases at V and 2 bases at J, with 14 bases in the middle. Germline lookup yields CDR1 MNHNY and CDR2 SVGAGI (reference sequence). This CDR3 is CASSYSIPDSPYEQYF. DNA for the CDR3: TGTGCCAGCAGTTACTCGATCCCGGACTCACCCTACGAGCAGTACTTC.

The genes are TRBV4-3 and TRBJ2-1; 8 bases match TRBD1. V gave up 4 bases and J gave up 8 bases; unmatched junction bases: 7. CDR3 length: 14 amino acids. Germline CDR1 LGHNA, CDR2 YSLEER. CDR3 loop: CASSLTGASDEQFF. In DNA form, the CDR3 reads TGCGCCAGCAGCCTGACAGGGGCGAGCGATGAGCAGTTCTTC.

The J gene is TRBJ2-7, the V gene TRBV7-2; 8 bases match TRBD2. CDR1 is SGHTA and CDR2 is FQGNSA in the germline V gene. V gave up 5 bases and J gave up 3 bases; unmatched junction bases: 12. This CDR3 is 16 amino acids long. CDR3 coding DNA: TGTGCCAGCAGCCCCGGGGGCAAGCGGGGGAGCTACGAGCAGTACTTC. This sequence encodes CASSPGGKRGSYEQYF.

This clone was found a few times. This chain connects TRBV27 to TRBJ2-7; TRBD2 might be the D (6 bases). Germline V gene sequence: CDR1 MNHEY, CDR2 SMNVEV (reference sequence). Trimming removed 4 bases from V and 4 bases from J, with 17 bases in between. The CDR3 length is 15 residues. CDR3 DNA: TGTGCCAGCAGTTCCCAGGTGGCGGGAAGGTACGAGCAGTACTTC. This gives the protein CASSSQVAGRYEQYF.

The chain has TRBV5-1 and TRBJ1-4, with D possibly being TRBD1 (5 bases). This CDR3 is built from 16 residues. Germline CDR1 and CDR2: SGHRS and YFSETQ. V was cut by 4 bases and J by 3 bases, with 16 bases left in between. Here the CDR3 reads CASSPRGAGSNEKLFF. CDR3 DNA: TGCGCCAGCAGCCCGAGAGGGGCAGGATCTAATGAAAAACTGTTTTTT.

This clone turned up a few times. The chain carries TRBV19 and TRBJ2-1, with 11 bases fitting TRBD2. CDR3 length equals 15 residues. The germline CDR1 and CDR2 sequences are LNHDA and SQIVND (reference sequence). V shed 9 bases and J 4 bases; nucleotides not matched to a gene: 8. The CDR3 loop is CASQTSGVSYNEQFF. CDR3 nucleotides: TGTGCCAGCCAGACTAGCGGGGTCTCTTACAATGAGCAGTTCTTC.

This chain joins TRBV7-2 and TRBJ2-5; 7 bases match TRBD1. The assigned J gene may be wrong: the sequence end matches TRBJ2-7 better. Germline assignment: CDR1 SGHTA and CDR2 FQGNSA. The CDR3 extends over 15 amino acids. CDR3 residues: CASSPTGVGPYEQYF. The CDR3 DNA reads as TGTGCCAGCAGCCCCACAGGGGTCGGGCCCTACGAGCAGTACTTC.

V gene TRBV27 combines with J gene TRBJ1-5; TRBD1 is a possible D gene (5 bases). The germline V and J ends were trimmed by 6 bases and 2 bases, with 14 bases remaining between them. In germline, CDR1 is MNHEY, CDR2 SMNVEV (reference sequence). This CDR3 is built from 15 residues. The CDR3 coding sequence is TGTGCCAGCAGGCCGTTTTGGGGCGGCAATCAGCCCCAGCATTTT. Amino acids: CASRPFWGGNQPQHF.

The rearrangement joins TRBV5-4 to TRBJ2-2, with TRBD2 identical over 8 bases. CDR3 length: 15 residues. Germline V gene data show CDR1 as SGHNT and CDR2 as YYREEE (reference sequence). The V gene end was trimmed by 5 bases and the J gene end by 6 bases; junction bases not matched to a gene: 9. CDR3 DNA sequence: TGTGCCAGCAGATCTTACGGGGGGGGACCCGGGGAGCTGTTTTTT. Translated: CASRSYGGGPGELFF.

V and J are TRBV10-3 and TRBJ2-3; perhaps TRBD2 as D (6 bases). Germline V gives CDR1 ENHRY, CDR2 SYGVKD. The CDR3 covers 14 residues. The germline V and J ends were trimmed by 6 bases and 1 base, with 11 bases remaining between them. CDR3 loop: CAIRTSTRTDTQYF. The CDR3 DNA reads TGTGCCATCAGGACTAGTACCCGCACAGATACGCAGTATTTT.

This clone was picked up a small number of times. The CDR3 here is CASSTSGDEQYF. In DNA form, the CDR3 reads TGTGCCAGCAGTACTTCAGGGGACGAGCAGTACTTC. The chain links TRBV6-5 to TRBJ2-7; possibly TRBD1 for D (6 bases). Trimming removed 5 bases from V and 5 bases from J, with 10 bases in between. CDR1 is MNHEY and CDR2 is SVGAGI in the germline V gene. This CDR3 spans 12 amino acids.

The chain joins TRBV11-3 to TRBJ2-5, with D perhaps matching TRBD1 or TRBD2 (6 bases each). The V end lost 4 bases, the J end lost 4 bases, and 16 bases lay between the germline ends. The CDR3 extends over 15 amino acids. Germline V gene lookup returns CDR1 SGHNT and CDR2 YENEEA. The CDR3 here is CASSSKGGAGETQYF. The CDR3 nucleotides read TGTGCCAGCAGCTCTAAAGGGGGAGCGGGAGAGACCCAGTACTTC.

A word on this clone: An end of the junction differs from the germline gene, which may be a read error. The chain uses TRBV5-1 and TRBJ2-7, with D perhaps being TRBD1 or TRBD2 (5 bases each). Germline lookup yields CDR1 SGHRS and CDR2 YFSETQ. The CDR3 has 12 residues. CDR3 sequence reads: CASSPPPGTLWF. CDR3 coding DNA: TGCGCCAGCAGCCCTCCCCCGGGGACGCTTTGGTTC.

The V call is TRBV18, the J call TRBJ1-1, with D perhaps TRBD1 (5 bases). The germline V gene encodes CDR1 KGHSH and CDR2 LQKENI. V was shortened by 6 bases and J by 0 bases, with 11 bases between the two germline ends. The CDR3 loop spans 14 amino acids. The CDR3 DNA reads as TGTGCCAGCTCCCCGACAGTCATGAACACTGAAGCTTTCTTT. Translation gives CASSPTVMNTEAFF.

As regards this clone: The same CDR3 also results from other DNA sequences found in this sample. The V gene is TRBV4-2, the J gene TRBJ2-2, with TRBD1 matching over 8 bases. V gave up 0 bases and J gave up 7 bases; unmatched junction bases: 7. The CDR3 has 16 amino acids. Per germline, CDR1 LGHNA and CDR2 YNFKEQ. The CDR3 coding sequence is TGTGCCAGCAGCCAAGATCGGGCAGGGGGCGGCGGGGAGCTGTTTTTT. Translated, it gives CASSQDRAGGGGELFF.

The chain recombines TRBV18 with TRBJ1-2, with D unresolved. V was trimmed by 2 bases and J by 4 bases, leaving 14 bases between them. Germline lookup yields CDR1 KGHSH and CDR2 LQKENI. This CDR3 spans 15 amino acids. The CDR3 sequence is CASSPNPLGGYGYTF. CDR3 in DNA: TGTGCCAGCTCACCAAACCCTCTAGGAGGCTATGGCTACACCTTC.

The chain couples TRBV28 to TRBJ2-2, with D uncertain. V was shortened by 3 bases and J by 6 bases, with 2 bases between the two germline ends. This CDR3 region has 11 residues. Germline V gene lookup returns CDR1 MDHEN and CDR2 SYDVKM. In DNA form, the CDR3 reads TGTGCCAGCAGTTTGCCCGGGGAGCTGTTTTTT. It is translated as CASSLPGELFF.

The chain employs TRBV6-5 and TRBJ2-7; maybe TRBD1 (6 bases). Looked up from germline, CDR1 is MNHEY and CDR2 is SVGAGI. CDR3 size: 12 residues. Trimming shortened V by 4 bases and J by 2 bases, and 6 bases separated the two germline ends. The CDR3 loop is CASSWGPYEQYF. The CDR3, as DNA: TGTGCCAGCAGTTGGGGGCCCTACGAGCAGTACTTC.

V is TRBV5-1 and J is TRBJ2-5; D may be TRBD1 (6 bases). Trimming took off 2 bases at V and 2 bases at J, with 10 bases between the two ends. The length of the CDR3 is 14 residues. The germline CDR1 and CDR2 sequences are SGHRS and YFSETQ. CDR3 amino acids: CASSFRTEQETQYF. CDR3 sequence (DNA): TGCGCCAGCAGCTTCCGGACAGAACAAGAGACCCAGTACTTC.

With respect to this clone: The germline gene is not matched at one end of the junction; a read error may be the cause. J is TRBJ1-5 and V is TRBV7-8; D gene ambiguous. The CDR3 has 13 amino acids. Germline assignment: CDR1 SGHVS and CDR2 FQNEAQ. Here the CDR3 reads CASMLNSNQPRHF. DNA of the CDR3: TGTGCCAGCATGCTAAATAGCAATCAGCCCCGGCATTTT.

V is TRBV7-2 and J is TRBJ1-6; perhaps TRBD1 as D (6 bases). V lost 5 bases, J lost 6 bases, and 14 bases lay in between. The germline V gene encodes CDR1 SGHTA and CDR2 FQGNSA. The CDR3 spans 15 residues. Here the CDR3 reads CASSPPGGLNSPLHF. In nucleotides, the CDR3 is TGTGCCAGCAGCCCACCGGGGGGCCTTAATTCACCCCTCCACTTT.

This rearrangement joins TRBV30 to TRBJ2-5; TRBD1 agrees at 7 bases. The J call is uncertain, as TRBJ2-7 better fits the DNA end. CDR3 length: 14 residues. Per germline, CDR1 GTSNPN and CDR2 SVGIG (reference sequence). In nucleotides, the CDR3 is TGTGCCTGGAGTCTGACAGGGTTTACCTACGAGCAGTACTTC. This translates into CAWSLTGFTYEQYF.

The V call is TRBV7-8, the J call TRBJ1-2; 9 positions agree with TRBD1. Germline V gives CDR1 SGHVS, CDR2 FQNEAQ. Trimming cost V 1 base and J 0 bases; bases outside gene matches: 3. CDR3 length: 16 residues. The CDR3 loop reads CASSLVTGGANYGYTF. Here the CDR3 DNA reads TGTGCCAGCAGCTTAGTTACAGGGGGCGCTAACTATGGCTACACCTTC. Full variable domain (rest looked up from reference TRBV7-8 and TRBJ1-2): GAGVSQSPRYKVAKRGQDVALRCDPISGHVSLFWYQQALGQGPEFLTYFQNEAQLDKSGLPSDRFFAERPEGSVSTLKIQRTQQEDSAVYLCASSLVTGGANYGYTFGSGTRLTVV.

The chain joins TRBV30 to TRBJ1-6; TRBD1 might be the D (6 bases). Germline CDR1 is GTSNPN and CDR2 is SVGIG (reference sequence). The CDR3 is made up of 17 amino acids. Deletions cut 2 bases from V and 7 bases from J, with 21 bases between. CDR3 in DNA: TGTGCCTGGAGTATGACTCGAACAGGGAGATGGAATTCACCCCTCCACTTT. Amino acid sequence: CAWSMTRTGRWNSPLHF. The complete variable domain, with remaining parts taken from reference TRBV30 and TRBJ1-6, reads SQTIHQWPATLVQPVGSPLSLECTVEGTSNPNLYWYRQAAGRGLQLLFYSVGIGQISSEVPQNLSASRPQDRQFILSSKKLLLSDSGFYLCAWSMTRTGRWNSPLHFGNGTRLTVT.

This chain connects TRBV5-1 to TRBJ2-5, with D uncertain. This CDR3 has 14 amino acids. Germline V lookup: CDR1 SGHRS, CDR2 YFSETQ. The V end was cut by 4 bases, the J end by 3 bases, with 13 bases between. The CDR3 spells CASSPSLWEETQYF. For the CDR3, the DNA is TGCGCCAGCAGCCCCTCCCTCTGGGAAGAGACCCAGTACTTC. Looking up the rest from reference TRBV5-1 and TRBJ2-5 gives the full variable domain: KAGVTQTPRYLIKTRGQQVTLSCSPISGHRSVSWYQQTPGQGLQFLFEYFSETQRNKGNFPGRFSGRQFSNSRSEMNVSTLELGDSALYLCASSPSLWEETQYFGPGTRLLVL.

This clone has a handful of counts. This chain connects TRBV19 to TRBJ1-5; 9 nucleotides line up with TRBD1. Germline V gene lookup returns CDR1 LNHDA and CDR2 SQIVND (reference sequence). CDR3 size: 15 residues. Trimming removed 5 bases from V and 5 bases from J; junction bases left unmatched: 7. CDR3 region: CASSLGTGRHQPQHF. The CDR3 bases are TGTGCCAGTAGTCTCGGGACAGGGCGCCATCAGCCCCAGCATTTT.